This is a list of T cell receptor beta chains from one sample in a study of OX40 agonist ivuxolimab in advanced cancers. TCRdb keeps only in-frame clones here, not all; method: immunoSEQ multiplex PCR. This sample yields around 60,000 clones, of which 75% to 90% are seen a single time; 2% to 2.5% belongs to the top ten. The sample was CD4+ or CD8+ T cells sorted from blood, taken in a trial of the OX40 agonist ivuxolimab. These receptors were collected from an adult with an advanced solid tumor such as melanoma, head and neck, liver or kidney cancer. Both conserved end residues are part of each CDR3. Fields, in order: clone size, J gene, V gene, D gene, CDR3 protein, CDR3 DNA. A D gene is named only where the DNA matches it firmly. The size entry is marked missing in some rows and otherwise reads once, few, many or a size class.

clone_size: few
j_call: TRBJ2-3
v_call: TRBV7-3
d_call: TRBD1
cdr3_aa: CASSLKQGATTQYF
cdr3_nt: TGTGCCAGCAGCTTAAAACAGGGGGCGACTACGCAGTATTTT

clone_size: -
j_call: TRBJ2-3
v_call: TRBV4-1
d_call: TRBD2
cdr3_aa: CASSQEISTSGSSDTQYF
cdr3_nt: TGCGCCAGCAGCCAAGAAATCTCGACTAGCGGGAGCTCAGATACGCAGTATTTT

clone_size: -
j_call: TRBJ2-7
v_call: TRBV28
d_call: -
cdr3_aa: CASSLWDEQYF
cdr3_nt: TGTGCCAGCAGTTTGTGGGACGAGCAGTACTTC

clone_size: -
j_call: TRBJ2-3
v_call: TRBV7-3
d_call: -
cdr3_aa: CASSEDPQTDTQYF
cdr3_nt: TGTGCCAGCAGCGAGGACCCCCAGACAGATACGCAGTATTTT

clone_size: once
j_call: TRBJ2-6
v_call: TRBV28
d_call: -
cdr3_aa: CASSPPRGSGANVLTF
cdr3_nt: TGTGCCAGCAGTCCCCCCCGGGGCTCTGGGGCCAACGTCCTGACTTTC

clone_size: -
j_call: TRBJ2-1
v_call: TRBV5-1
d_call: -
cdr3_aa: CASSSAVSSYNEQFF
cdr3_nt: TGCGCCAGCAGCTCGGCGGTTAGCTCCTACAATGAGCAGTTCTTC

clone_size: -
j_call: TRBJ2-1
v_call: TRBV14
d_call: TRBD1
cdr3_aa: CASSRAGTGLYNEQFF
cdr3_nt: TGTGCCAGCAGCCGAGCGGGGACAGGGCTCTACAATGAGCAGTTCTTC

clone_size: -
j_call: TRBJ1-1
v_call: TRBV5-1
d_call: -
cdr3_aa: CASSLGSGTEAFF
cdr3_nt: TGCGCCAGCAGCTTGGGTAGTGGTACTGAAGCTTTCTTT

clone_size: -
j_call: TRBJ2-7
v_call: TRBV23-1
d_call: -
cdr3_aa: CASSQCGDRDGEQYF
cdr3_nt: TGCGCCAGCAGTCAATGTGGAGACAGAGATGGGGAGCAGTACTTC

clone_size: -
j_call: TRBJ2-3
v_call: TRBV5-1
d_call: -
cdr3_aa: CASSSGADTQYF
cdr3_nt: TGCGCCAGCAGCTCGGGGGCAGATACGCAGTATTTT

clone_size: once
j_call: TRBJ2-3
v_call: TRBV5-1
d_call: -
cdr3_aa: CASSLARLLGTTDTQYF
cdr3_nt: TGCGCCAGCAGCTTGGCCCGACTCTTGGGGACCACAGATACGCAGTATTTT

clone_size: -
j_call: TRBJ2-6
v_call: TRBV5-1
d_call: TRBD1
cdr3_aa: CASKGQGASGANVLTF
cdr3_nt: TGCGCCAGCAAAGGACAGGGGGCATCTGGGGCCAACGTCCTGACTTTC

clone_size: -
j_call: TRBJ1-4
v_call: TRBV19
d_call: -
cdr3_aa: CASKARSDNEKLFF
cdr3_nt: TGTGCCAGTAAGGCGAGGTCTGATAATGAAAAACTGTTTTTT

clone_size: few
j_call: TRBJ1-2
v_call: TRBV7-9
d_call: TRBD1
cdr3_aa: CASSPPGGSYGYTF
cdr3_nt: TGTGCCAGCAGCCCCCCAGGGGGGAGCTATGGCTACACCTTC

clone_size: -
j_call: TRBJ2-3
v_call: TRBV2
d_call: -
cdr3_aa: CASVGDLSTDTQYF
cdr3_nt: TGTGCCAGCGTGGGGGACTTAAGCACAGATACGCAGTATTTT

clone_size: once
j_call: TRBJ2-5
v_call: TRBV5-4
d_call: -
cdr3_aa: CASSLKETQYF
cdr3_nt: TGTGCCAGCAGCTTGAAAGAGACCCAGTACTTC

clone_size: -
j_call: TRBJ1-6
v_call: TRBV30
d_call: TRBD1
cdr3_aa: CAWSSDRDSPLHF
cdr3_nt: TGTGCCTGGAGTTCGGACAGGGATTCACCCCTCCACTTT

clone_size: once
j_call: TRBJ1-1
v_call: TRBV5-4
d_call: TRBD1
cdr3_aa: CASSFGQVNTEAFF
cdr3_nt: TGTGCCAGCAGCTTTGGACAGGTTAACACTGAAGCTTTCTTT

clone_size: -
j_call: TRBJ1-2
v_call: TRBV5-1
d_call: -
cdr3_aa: CASSRGGTNYGYTF
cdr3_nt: TGCGCCAGCAGCCGTGGGGGCACTAACTATGGCTACACCTTC

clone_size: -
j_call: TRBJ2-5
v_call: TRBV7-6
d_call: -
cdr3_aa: CASSVQETQYF
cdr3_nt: TGTGCCAGCAGCGTCCAAGAGACCCAGTACTTC

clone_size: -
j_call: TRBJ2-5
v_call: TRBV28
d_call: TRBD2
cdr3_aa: CASSLLLAGGPKTQYF
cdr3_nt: TGTGCCAGCAGTTTATTGCTAGCGGGGGGGCCGAAGACCCAGTACTTC

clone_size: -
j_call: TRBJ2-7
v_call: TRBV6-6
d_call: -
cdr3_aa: CASSYRGRPYEQYF
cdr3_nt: TGTGCCAGCAGTTACAGAGGGAGACCCTACGAGCAGTACTTC

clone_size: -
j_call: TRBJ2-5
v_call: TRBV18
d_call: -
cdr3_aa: CASSRQDQETQYF
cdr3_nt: TGTGCCAGCTCACGACAGGACCAAGAGACCCAGTACTTC

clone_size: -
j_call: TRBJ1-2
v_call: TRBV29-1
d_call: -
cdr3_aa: CSVEAEEGGYTF
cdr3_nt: TGCAGCGTTGAAGCGGAGGAGGGAGGCTACACCTTC

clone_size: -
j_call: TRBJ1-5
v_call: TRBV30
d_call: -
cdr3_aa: CAWSVGARSNQPQHF
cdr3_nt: TGTGCCTGGAGCGTAGGGGCGCGGAGCAATCAGCCCCAGCATTTT

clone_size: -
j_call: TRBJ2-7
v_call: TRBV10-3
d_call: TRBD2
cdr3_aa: CAISEPAGDSYEQYF
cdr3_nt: TGTGCCATCAGTGAACCAGCGGGAGACTCCTACGAGCAGTACTTC

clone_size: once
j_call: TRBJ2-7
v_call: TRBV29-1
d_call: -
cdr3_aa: CSPPSGLEQYF
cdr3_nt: TGCAGCCCCCCGTCTGGCCTCGAGCAGTACTTC

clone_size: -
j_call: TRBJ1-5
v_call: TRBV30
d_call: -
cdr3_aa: CAWSRQSQPQHF
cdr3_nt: TGTGCCTGGAGTCGACAGTCTCAGCCCCAGCATTTT

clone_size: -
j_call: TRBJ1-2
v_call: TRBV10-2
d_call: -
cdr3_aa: CASGGGSERYYGYTF
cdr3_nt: TGCGCCAGCGGAGGAGGAAGTGAGCGGTACTATGGCTACACCTTC

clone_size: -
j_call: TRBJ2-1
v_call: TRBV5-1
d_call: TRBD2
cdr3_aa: CASSSRTSGSGDEQFF
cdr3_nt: TGCGCCAGCAGCTCCCGGACTAGCGGGAGTGGGGATGAGCAGTTCTTC

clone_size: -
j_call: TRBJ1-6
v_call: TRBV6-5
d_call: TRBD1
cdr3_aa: CASRQGASNSPLHF
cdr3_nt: TGTGCCAGCAGACAGGGGGCGAGTAATTCACCCCTCCACTTT

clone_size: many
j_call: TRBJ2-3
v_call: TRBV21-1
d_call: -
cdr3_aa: CASSKDRRGQYF
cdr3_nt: TGTGCCAGCAGCAAAGATCGGAGAGGGCAGTATTTT

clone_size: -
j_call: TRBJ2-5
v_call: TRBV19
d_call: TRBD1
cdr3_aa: CASSTGQGHETQYF
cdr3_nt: TGTGCCAGTAGTACGGGACAGGGGCACGAGACCCAGTACTTC

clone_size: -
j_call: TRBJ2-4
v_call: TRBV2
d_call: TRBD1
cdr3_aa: CASRLGQQNIQYF
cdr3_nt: TGTGCCAGCAGATTGGGACAGCAAAACATTCAGTACTTC

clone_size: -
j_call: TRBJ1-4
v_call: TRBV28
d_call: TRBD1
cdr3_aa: CATLTGGREKLFF
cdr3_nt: TGTGCCACCTTGACAGGGGGGAGAGAAAAACTGTTTTTT

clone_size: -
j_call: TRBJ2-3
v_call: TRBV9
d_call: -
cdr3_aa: CASSVGPAGTQYF
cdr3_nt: TGTGCCAGCAGCGTAGGTCCAGCAGGTACGCAGTATTTT

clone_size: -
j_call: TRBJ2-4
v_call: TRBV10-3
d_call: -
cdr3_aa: CAISEFRDQVYF
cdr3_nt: TGTGCCATCAGTGAGTTTAGGGACCAGGTATACTTC

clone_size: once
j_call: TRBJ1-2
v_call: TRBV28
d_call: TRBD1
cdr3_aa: CASWDRSTGGYTF
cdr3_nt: TGTGCCAGCTGGGACAGGTCGACAGGTGGCTACACCTTC

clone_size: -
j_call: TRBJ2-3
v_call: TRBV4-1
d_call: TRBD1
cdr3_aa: CASSPSGTGNTDTQYF
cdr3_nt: TGCGCCAGCAGCCCATCCGGGACAGGGAACACAGATACGCAGTATTTT

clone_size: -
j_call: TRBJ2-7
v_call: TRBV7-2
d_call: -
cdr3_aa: CASSSSSYEQYF
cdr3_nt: TGTGCCAGCAGCTCGAGCTCCTACGAGCAGTACTTC

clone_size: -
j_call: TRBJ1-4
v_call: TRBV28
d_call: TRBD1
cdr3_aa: CASSSNRGADEKLFF
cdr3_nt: TGTGCCAGCAGTTCAAACAGGGGTGCGGATGAAAAACTGTTTTTT

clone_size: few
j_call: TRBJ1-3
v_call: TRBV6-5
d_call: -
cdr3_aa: CASRTSARGGNTIYF
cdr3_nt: TGTGCCAGCAGAACCAGTGCTCGGGGTGGAAACACCATATATTTT

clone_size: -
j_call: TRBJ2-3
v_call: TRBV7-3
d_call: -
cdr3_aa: CASSLSATDTQYF
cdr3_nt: TGTGCCAGCAGCTTATCGGCAACAGATACGCAGTATTTT

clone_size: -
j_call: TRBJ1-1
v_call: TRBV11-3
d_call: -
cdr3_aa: CASSTTVRGGPNTEAFF
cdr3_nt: TGTGCCAGCAGCACAACAGTTCGTGGGGGCCCGAACACTGAAGCTTTCTTT

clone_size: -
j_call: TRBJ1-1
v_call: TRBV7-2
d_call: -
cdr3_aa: CASSLGMSNTEAFF
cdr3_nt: TGTGCCAGCAGCTTAGGGATGTCGAACACTGAAGCTTTCTTT

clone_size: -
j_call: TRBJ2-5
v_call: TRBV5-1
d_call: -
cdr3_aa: CASSLTAQETQYF
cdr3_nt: TGCGCCAGCAGCTTAACGGCGCAAGAGACCCAGTACTTC

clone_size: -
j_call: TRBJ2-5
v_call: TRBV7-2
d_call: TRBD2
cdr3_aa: CASSLSPAGAKETQYF
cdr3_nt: TGTGCCAGCAGCTTATCCCCAGCGGGAGCGAAAGAGACCCAGTACTTC

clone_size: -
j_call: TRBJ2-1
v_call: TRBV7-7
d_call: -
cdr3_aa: CASSLEGRSEQFF
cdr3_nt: TGTGCTAGCAGCTTAGAGGGTAGGAGTGAGCAGTTCTTC

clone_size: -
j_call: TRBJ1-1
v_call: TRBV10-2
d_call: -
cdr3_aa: CASSKGDLNTEAFF
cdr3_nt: TGCGCCAGCAGCAAGGGGGATTTGAACACTGAAGCTTTCTTT